This TCR beta chain was captured by sequencing in a study of control samples from healthy donors and cancer patients. In its sample, this clone is medium-sized (0.01 to 0.1%). Sequencing was performed with immunoSEQ multiplex PCR; in TCRdb, only in-frame clones are kept and a portion is missing. The sample comprises 200,000 to 250,000 clones, about 94% of which are singletons, and approximately 1.4% rests with the top ten. Trimming left V 6 bases short and J 0 bases short, with 12 bases between. From germline, CDR1 is ENHRY and CDR2 SYGVKD. This CDR3 comprises 14 residues. This receptor was identified in a man in his fifties in good health. Source material: blood. The gene calls are TRBV10-3 and TRBJ2-7, with D possibly matching TRBD1 (6 bases). CDR3: CAISTGFPSYEQYF. In nucleotides, the CDR3 is TGTGCCATCAGCACAGGGTTTCCCTCCTACGAGCAGTACTTC.